Presented here are 12 T cell receptor beta chains from one specimen sequenced in a study of metastatic and nonmetastatic thyroid tumors. TCRdb re-called clones via MiXCR from the PCR reads. The table lists 7,300 or so clones, 25% to 30% of them singletons. Thyroid surgery had not been preceded by any treatment in any patient. Sequences were obtained from adjacent normal tissue. These TCRs come from a female donor with papillary thyroid cancer or a benign thyroid nodule (not recorded which). Some clones in this sample may be carry-over from other donors' samples.

The V and J genes are TRBV11-1 and TRBJ1-1; possibly TRBD1 for D (6 bases). The length of the CDR3 is 15 residues. The V gene's germline CDR1 is SGHAT and CDR2 FQDESV (reference sequence). V dropped 3 bases and J dropped 1 base, with 12 bases sitting between them. The CDR3 region is CASSLGDRPNTEAFF. The DNA of the CDR3 is TGTGCCAGCAGCTTGGGTGACAGGCCGAACACTGAAGCTTTCTTT.

Ten or more counts support this clone. V gene TRBV5-6 combines with J gene TRBJ1-6, with 7 bases fitting TRBD1. Trimming took 4 bases from V and 7 from J; bases not matched to a gene: 5. CDR1 SGHDT and CDR2 YYEEEE come from the germline V gene. The CDR3 loop spans 14 amino acids. The CDR3 DNA reads as TGTGCCAGCAGCCGCCGGGACAGCAATTCACCCCTCCACTTT. Protein product: CASSRRDSNSPLHF.

This clone appeared a few times. The rearrangement links TRBV6-2 or TRBV6-3 to TRBJ1-5; D gene unclear. The CDR3 is made up of 13 amino acids. Germline V lookup: CDR1 MNHEY, CDR2 SVGEGT. V was pared by 2 bases and J by 3 bases, with 5 bases between. CDR3 loop: CASSYRDNQPQHF. The CDR3 bases are TGTGCCAGCAGTTACAGGGACAATCAGCCCCAGCATTTT.

Concerning this clone: Just one base apart from a much larger clone, this may be a read error. V is TRBV6-1 and J is TRBJ1-2; D is uncertain. The CDR3 spans 15 residues. Per germline, CDR1 MNHNS and CDR2 SASEGT. Trimming pared 6 bases from V and 5 bases from J, leaving 19 bases between. The CDR3 sequence: CASRDYGQRGYGYTF. CDR3 in DNA: TGTGCCAGCAGAGACTATGGGCAACGCGGATATGGCTACACCTTC.

Judged by abundance, this clone is medium-sized. The V and J genes are TRBV20-1 and TRBJ2-1; 9 bases align to TRBD2. The germline V gene encodes CDR1 DFQATT and CDR2 SNEGSKA (reference sequence). CDR3 length: 16 residues. Germline trimming cut 2 bases from V and 2 bases from J; bases unmatched to any gene: 7. The CDR3 sequence: CSARTIAGATYNEQFF. The CDR3 nucleotides are TGCAGTGCTAGAACTATAGCGGGGGCCACCTACAATGAGCAGTTCTTC.

Details on this clone: A junction end diverges from the germline sequence, so it may reflect a read error. The chain uses TRBV19 and TRBJ1-5; 8 bases line up with TRBD1. Per the germline V gene, CDR1 is LNHDA and CDR2 is SQIVND (reference sequence). This CDR3 region has 16 residues. The chain's CDR3 is CTSSTGGYTSNQPQHF. CDR3 in DNA: TGTACCAGCTCTACAGGGGGTTATACGAGCAATCAGCCCCAGCATTTT.

This clone was detected many times. V usage is TRBV4-2 and J usage is TRBJ2-5; D is perhaps TRBD2 (6 bases). V lost 6 bases to trimming and J lost 2 bases, with 16 bases between them. Germline CDR1 is LGHNA and CDR2 is YNFKEQ. The CDR3 is 15 residues long. This CDR3 reads CASSIAEGPQETQYF. CDR3 DNA: TGTGCCAGCAGTATAGCGGAGGGACCTCAAGAGACCCAGTACTTC.

The chain has TRBV7-3 and TRBJ2-5; 14 bases are a match to TRBD2. The V segment lost 5 bases and the J segment 5 bases; nucleotides outside the gene matches: 10. In germline, CDR1 is SGHTA, CDR2 FQGTGA. This CDR3 region has 17 residues. This CDR3 is CASSPVGLAGVRETQYF. DNA for the CDR3: TGTGCCAGCAGCCCCGTGGGACTAGCGGGAGTTCGGGAGACCCAGTACTTC.

A remark on this clone: At one end, the junction sequence differs from germline, possibly due to a read error. V gene TRBV5-1 combines with J gene TRBJ2-5, with 11 bases fitting TRBD1. The tail of the sequence fits TRBJ2-1 better, so the J call may be wrong. Germline CDR1 and CDR2: SGHRS and YFSETQ. The CDR3 extends over 15 amino acids. CDR3 protein: CASCSGQGAMNDQFF. The CDR3 DNA sequence: TGCGCCAGCTGCTCAGGACAGGGGGCCATGAATGATCAGTTCTTC.

CDR3 residues: CASSYGLGEQYF. CDR3 nucleotides: TGTGCCAGCAGTTACGGCCTTGGCGAGCAGTACTTC. V usage is TRBV28 and J usage is TRBJ2-7; D is unclear. CDR3 length: 12 amino acids. Trimming removed 4 bases at V and 6 bases at J, with 10 bases between. In germline, CDR1 is MDHEN, CDR2 SYDVKM.

This clone qualifies as medium-sized (0.01 to 0.1%). The gene calls are TRBV28 and TRBJ2-3; D is possibly TRBD2 (7 bases). V lost 7 bases and J lost 6, with 17 bases in between. Germline V gene data show CDR1 as MDHEN and CDR2 as SYDVKM. CDR3 size: 14 residues. The CDR3 here is CASTRAGAGDTQYF. In DNA form, the CDR3 reads TGTGCCAGCACCCGCGCGGGGGCAGGGGATACGCAGTATTTT.

This clone has at least ten counts. The rearrangement joins TRBV7-9 to TRBJ2-3; 8 positions agree with TRBD1. Trimming took 5 bases from V and 11 from J; bases not matched to a gene: 9. This CDR3 spans 13 amino acids. The germline V gene encodes CDR1 SEHNR and CDR2 FQNEAQ (reference sequence). CDR3 nucleotides: TGTGCCAGCAGCCAGGGGGCAGGGAGCGGGCAGTATTTT. As protein: CASSQGAGSGQYF. Variable domain in full (rest from reference TRBV7-9 and TRBJ2-3): DTGVSQNPRHKITKRGQNVTFRCDPISEHNRLYWYRQTLGQGPEFLTYFQNEAQLEKSRLLSDRFSAERPKGSFSTLEIQRTEQGDSAMYLCASSQGAGSGQYFGPGTRLTVL.